Presented here are 18 T cell receptor beta chains from one specimen sequenced in a study of breast tumors, draining lymph nodes, adjacent tissues. One entry per CDR3 protein, called by TCRdb with MiXCR from the multiplex PCR reads. The top ten hold about 25% of the sample, which has tens of thousands of distinct CDR3 sequences, approximately 70% seen once. Sequenced material: tumor-adjacent breast tissue. All receptors derive from a female donor with breast cancer. Some clones in this sample may be carry-over from other donors' samples.

As regards this clonotype: This CDR3 is missing its conserved last phenylalanine or tryptophan, likely due to a read error. The chain joins TRBV18 to TRBJ1-4; 7 bases line up with TRBD1. CDR1 is KGHSH and CDR2 is LQKENI in the germline V gene. This CDR3 comprises 14 residues. The CDR3 DNA sequence: TGTGCCAGCCCACCGGGACAGCCTCTTGAAAAACTGTTTTCT. Amino acids: CASPPGQPLEKLFS.

This rearrangement joins TRBV10-3 to TRBJ1-2, with 9 bases fitting TRBD1. Germline V CDR1 and CDR2: ENHRY, SYGVKD. The V and J ends lost 0 bases and 5 bases, in that order; junction bases with no gene match: 4. This CDR3 is 15 amino acids long. Here the CDR3 reads CAISESKGTGYGYTF. The CDR3 DNA sequence: TGTGCCATCAGTGAGTCGAAAGGGACAGGGTATGGCTACACCTTC.

This chain connects TRBV7-9 to TRBJ2-7, with D perhaps TRBD1 or TRBD2 (5 bases each). CDR3 length: 13 residues. Deletions cut 1 base from V and 6 bases from J, with 10 bases between. Per germline, CDR1 SEHNR and CDR2 FQNEAQ (reference sequence). The CDR3 is CASSLDQGREQYF. The CDR3 DNA reads TGTGCCAGCAGCTTAGACCAGGGACGCGAGCAGTACTTC.

This clonotype was observed a few times. The chain's CDR3 is CASSLRGGSGKLFF. The CDR3 nucleotides read TGTGCCAGCAGCCTTAGGGGGGGTTCTGGAAAACTGTTTTTT. The chain links TRBV3-1 to TRBJ1-4; TRBD1 might be the D (6 bases). There are 14 residues in the CDR3. CDR1 is LGHDT and CDR2 is YNNKEL in the germline V gene (reference sequence). V lost 4 bases and J 10 bases, leaving 16 bases between the germline ends.

V and J are TRBV15 and TRBJ2-5; tentative D call: TRBD1 (5 bases). Trimming removed 3 bases from V and 3 bases from J, with 20 bases in between. Per germline, CDR1 LNHNV and CDR2 YYDKDF (reference sequence). The CDR3 extends over 17 amino acids. The CDR3 nucleotides are TGTGCCACCAGCAGGTACCGCGCAGGGCATTGGGAAGAGACCCAGTACTTC. Amino acid sequence: CATSRYRAGHWEETQYF. Combining the CDR3 with reference TRBV15 and TRBJ2-5 gives the whole variable domain DAMVIQNPRYQVTQFGKPVTLSCSQTLNHNVMYWYQQKSSQAPKLLFHYYDKDFNNEADTPDNFQSRRPNTSFCFLDIRSPGLGDTAMYLCATSRYRAGHWEETQYFGPGTRLLVL.

V gene TRBV24-1 combines with J gene TRBJ2-2; 11 bases fit TRBD2. The V gene end was trimmed by 6 bases and the J gene end by 4 bases; junction bases not matched to a gene: 6. CDR1 is KGHDR, CDR2 SFDVKD, per germline. The CDR3 consists of 16 residues. CDR3 sequence: CATSTRLAGSTGELFF. Written as DNA, the CDR3 is TGTGCCACCAGTACTAGACTAGCGGGAAGCACCGGGGAGCTGTTTTTT.

In its sample, this clonotype ranks as medium-sized (0.01 to 0.1%). The CDR3 DNA reads TGTGCCAGTAGTACGGGGACAGGATCAACACTCGGGGGCTACACCTTC. This sequence encodes CASSTGTGSTLGGYTF. The chain recombines TRBV19 with TRBJ1-2, with TRBD1 matching over 8 bases. The germline CDR1 and CDR2 sequences are LNHDA and SQIVND (reference sequence). Trimming took 4 bases from V and 8 from J; bases not matched to a gene: 15. CDR3 size: 16 residues. Based on the CDR3 plus reference TRBV19 and TRBJ1-2, the full variable domain is DGGITQSPKYLFRKEGQNVTLSCEQNLNHDAMYWYRQDPGQGLRLIYYSQIVNDFQKGDIAEGYSVSREKKESFPLTVTSAQKNPTAFYLCASSTGTGSTLGGYTFGSGTRLTVV.

This clonotype was counted a few times. This sequence joins TRBV20-1 and TRBJ1-1; tentative D call: TRBD1 (5 bases). CDR1 is DFQATT, CDR2 SNEGSKA, per germline (reference sequence). The CDR3 length is 16 residues. Trimming shortened V by 6 bases and J by 1 base, and 21 bases separated the two germline ends. The CDR3 loop reads CSASGTASKGNTEAFF. CDR3 nucleotides: TGCAGTGCCTCCGGGACGGCGTCGAAGGGGAACACTGAAGCTTTCTTT.

This clonotype has at least ten counts. The CDR3 loop reads CASSDRGSVSEKLFF. The CDR3 bases are TGTGCCAGCAGTGATCGGGGTTCTGTGAGTGAAAAACTGTTTTTT. V is TRBV6-1 and J is TRBJ1-4; D remains unclear. The CDR3 loop spans 15 amino acids. The germline V gene encodes CDR1 MNHNS and CDR2 SASEGT. Trimming took 3 bases from V and 7 from J, leaving 15 bases between them.

This clonotype turned up a few times. The CDR3, as DNA: TGCAGTGCTATCTCAGGGGGTCAGGAGGGCTACACCTTC. Translating gives CSAISGGQEGYTF. The chain has TRBV20-1 and TRBJ1-2; TRBD1 aligns across 7 bases. CDR1 is DFQATT, CDR2 SNEGSKA, per germline (reference sequence). With V trimmed by 4 bases and J by 8 bases, 10 bases remained unmatched. The CDR3 spans 13 residues.

V gene TRBV7-2 combines with J gene TRBJ2-6; TRBD1 agrees at 10 bases. The CDR3 runs to 17 residues. CDR1 and CDR2 (germline): SGHTA, FQGNSA. Losses at the gene ends were 1 base for V and 2 bases for J; bases not matched to a gene: 2. The CDR3 nucleotides are TGTGCCAGCAGCTTAGTAGGGACAGGGGCTGGGGCCAACGTCCTGACTTTC. Residues: CASSLVGTGAGANVLTF.

In this sample, this clonotype is medium-sized. The chain links TRBV12-3 or TRBV12-4 to TRBJ2-3; D gene unclear. The CDR3 covers 15 residues. V lost 2 bases, J lost 1 base, and 10 bases lay in between. CDR3 sequence reads: CASSLRTWGTDTQYF. The DNA for the CDR3 is TGTGCCAGCAGTTTAAGAACGTGGGGCACAGATACGCAGTATTTT.

This clonotype rates as medium-sized. The chain uses TRBV10-3 and TRBJ2-7; 8 bases map to TRBD2. The germline gives CDR1 ENHRY, CDR2 SYGVKD. This CDR3 contains 17 residues. J gave up 4 bases and V 3 bases, and 14 bases lay outside the gene matches. For the CDR3, the DNA is TGTGCCATCAGTGACCCCAAGGGTAGCGGGGCATCATACGAGCAGTACTTC. This codes for CAISDPKGSGASYEQYF.

This chain connects TRBV15 to TRBJ2-5; no definite D call. The CDR3 extends over 16 amino acids. V lost 1 base to trimming and J lost 5 bases, with 17 bases between them. The V gene's germline CDR1 is LNHNV and CDR2 YYDKDF (reference sequence). CDR3 nucleotide sequence: TGTGCCACCAGCAGAGGACGGGCAGCTCGTGGGGAGACCCAGTACTTC. It translates to CATSRGRAARGETQYF.

This clonotype was counted a few times. The rearrangement uses TRBV3-1 and TRBJ2-1; the match to TRBD1 covers 7 bases. The V gene's germline CDR1 is LGHDT and CDR2 YNNKEL (reference sequence). J gave up 12 bases and V 4 bases, and 12 bases lay outside the gene matches. CDR3 length equals 14 residues. The CDR3: CASSRPGQFPRQFF. In nucleotides, the CDR3 is TGTGCCAGCAGCCGACCGGGACAGTTTCCTCGGCAGTTCTTC.

The J gene is TRBJ1-1, the V gene TRBV11-2; D is uncertain. The CDR3 loop spans 15 amino acids. Per germline, CDR1 SGHAT and CDR2 FQNNGV. The V and J ends lost 4 bases and 0 bases respectively, with 12 bases between them. The CDR3 reads CASSSEWQMNTEAFF. As DNA, the CDR3 is TGTGCCAGCAGCTCCGAGTGGCAGATGAACACTGAAGCTTTCTTT.

This chain uses TRBV9 with TRBJ2-2; either TRBD1 or TRBD2 may supply D (7 bases each). V was cut by 4 bases and J by 1 base, with 17 bases left in between. The CDR3 covers 17 residues. Germline CDR1 and CDR2: SGDLS and YYNGEE. CDR3 bases: TGTGCCAGCAGCCCCGGGGGAGGGGGCGGGAACACCGGGGAGCTGTTTTTT. Translation gives CASSPGGGGGNTGELFF.

This clonotype was found once. This chain links TRBV2 with TRBJ2-7; 11 bases agree with TRBD2. The CDR3 is 13 amino acids. With 8 bases clipped from V and 5 bases from J, the junction kept 5 bases outside the gene matches. Germline V lookup: CDR1 SNHLY, CDR2 FYNNEI. As DNA, the CDR3 is TGTGCCAGCTCTAGCGGGAGGCTGAACGAGCAGTACTTC. Residues: CASSSGRLNEQYF. The complete variable domain, with remaining parts taken from reference TRBV2 and TRBJ2-7, reads EPEVTQTPSHQVTQMGQEVILRCVPISNHLYFYWYRQILGQKVEFLVSFYNNEISEKSEIFDDQFSVERPDGSNFTLKIRSTKLEDSAMYFCASSSGRLNEQYFGPGTRLTVT.